Below are 14 T cell receptor beta chains sequenced from a single sample in a study of T cells in Graves' hyperthyroidism and ophthalmopathy. The investigators amplified TCR beta CDR3 regions from RNA transcripts. First-round RT-PCR of the TCR CDR3 relied on the HTBI primer set. TCRdb reprocessed the multiplex PCR reads via MiXCR and lists one record per CDR3 protein. The table has hundreds of thousands of distinct CDR3 sequences, 35% to 40% seen once; the top ten hold approximately 8.7%. What was sequenced was blood. Receptors originate from a man in his late teens or twenties with Graves' hyperthyroidism.

The chain carries TRBV7-3 and TRBJ1-5; the match to TRBD1 covers 12 bases. Germline V CDR1 and CDR2: SGHTA, FQGTGA. This CDR3 comprises 16 residues. V shed 5 bases and J 6 bases; nucleotides not matched to a gene: 8. The CDR3 DNA sequence: TGTGCCAGCAGCCCAGGGGGACAGGGGGCCAGTCAGCCCCAGCATTTT. It yields the protein CASSPGGQGASQPQHF.

Concerning this clonotype: Just one base apart from a much larger clone, this may be a read error. The chain is built from TRBV7-8 and TRBJ2-7, with 7 bases lining up with TRBD2. The CDR3 runs to 14 residues. CDR1 SGHVS and CDR2 FQNEAQ come from the germline V gene. V lost 3 bases, J lost 3 bases, and 5 bases stayed unmatched. The CDR3 reads CASSLRGGVYEQYF. CDR3 bases: TGTGCCAGCAGCTTGCGGGGAGGGGTCTACGAGCAGTACTTC. The variable domain in full, with the rest retrieved from reference TRBV7-8 and TRBJ2-7, is GAGVSQSPRYKVAKRGQDVALRCDPISGHVSLFWYQQALGQGPEFLTYFQNEAQLDKSGLPSDRFFAERPEGSVSTLKIQRTQQEDSAVYLCASSLRGGVYEQYFGPGTRLTVT.

The chain links TRBV7-9 to TRBJ1-3, with 8 bases fitting TRBD1. V was clipped by 5 bases and J by 0 bases; unmatched bases: 12. This CDR3 is built from 18 residues. Germline V gives CDR1 SEHNR, CDR2 FQNEAQ (reference sequence). This CDR3 reads CASSVLRDRTNSGNTIYF. In DNA, the CDR3 is TGTGCCAGCAGCGTATTACGGGACAGGACAAACTCTGGAAACACCATATATTTT.

This clonotype was counted at least ten times. The V and J genes are TRBV7-2 and TRBJ2-7, with TRBD2 matching 7 bases. V gave up 5 bases and J gave up 5 bases; unmatched junction bases: 6. Germline V gene data show CDR1 as SGHTA and CDR2 as FQGNSA. The CDR3 loop spans 13 amino acids. CDR3 coding DNA: TGTGCCAGCAGCCCGAGAGGGAGGGACGAGCAGTACTTC. Translated: CASSPRGRDEQYF.

The chain carries TRBV7-9 and TRBJ2-6; 11 bases match TRBD1. CDR3 length: 18 amino acids. Germline values: CDR1 SEHNR, CDR2 FQNEAQ (reference sequence). Trimming cost V 0 bases and J 4 bases; bases outside gene matches: 5. The CDR3 is CASSLAGQGAGGANVLTF. CDR3 in DNA: TGTGCCAGCAGCTTAGCAGGACAGGGGGCTGGAGGGGCCAACGTCCTGACTTTC. Drawing the rest from reference TRBV7-9 and TRBJ2-6, the complete variable domain is DTGVSQNPRHKITKRGQNVTFRCDPISEHNRLYWYRQTLGQGPEFLTYFQNEAQLEKSRLLSDRFSAERPKGSFSTLEIQRTEQGDSAMYLCASSLAGQGAGGANVLTFGAGSRLTVL.

This clonotype showed up many times. The chain recombines TRBV2 with TRBJ1-6, with TRBD1 as a possible D gene (6 bases). V lost 7 bases and J 7 bases, leaving 11 bases between the germline ends. From germline, CDR1 is SNHLY and CDR2 FYNNEI. This CDR3 is 13 amino acids long. This chain's CDR3 is CASTIDRNSPLHF. CDR3 in DNA: TGTGCCAGCACCATAGACAGGAATTCACCCCTCCACTTT. The full variable domain, with the rest looked up from reference TRBV2 and TRBJ1-6, is EPEVTQTPSHQVTQMGQEVILRCVPISNHLYFYWYRQILGQKVEFLVSFYNNEISEKSEIFDDQFSVERPDGSNFTLKIRSTKLEDSAMYFCASTIDRNSPLHFGNGTRLTVT.

CDR3 region: CASSGATDTEAFF. The CDR3 bases are TGTGCCAGCAGCGGGGCGACAGACACTGAAGCTTTCTTT. The chain combines TRBV25-1 with TRBJ1-1; D perhaps matches TRBD1 (5 bases). Germline CDR1 and CDR2: MGHDK and SYGVNS. There are 13 residues in the CDR3. V was pared by 6 bases and J by 3 bases, with 11 bases between.

Only one count was recorded for this clonotype. This chain uses TRBV9 with TRBJ2-7; 10 positions match TRBD2. The CDR3 extends over 15 amino acids. V was pared by 4 bases and J by 4 bases, with 8 bases of the junction left unmatched. CDR1 SGDLS and CDR2 YYNGEE come from the germline V gene. The CDR3 DNA sequence: TGTGCCAGCAGCCCACAGCGGGAGGGGAATTACGAGCAGTACTTC. It specifies CASSPQREGNYEQYF.

The genes are TRBV7-2 and TRBJ1-4, with D maybe TRBD1 (5 bases). In germline, CDR1 is SGHTA, CDR2 FQGNSA. The V gene lost 1 base and the J gene lost 10 bases, with 19 bases spanning the gap. This CDR3 region has 16 residues. The CDR3 coding sequence is TGTGCCAGCAGCTTAGGAGTGGGGGGTGCGCCCGGAAAACTGTTTTTT. It specifies CASSLGVGGAPGKLFF.

This clonotype was detected a few times. V is TRBV7-2 and J is TRBJ1-4, with D perhaps matching TRBD1 (5 bases). CDR1 and CDR2 (germline): SGHTA, FQGNSA. Trimming removed 6 bases at V and 7 bases at J, with 18 bases between. The CDR3 is 15 amino acids. The CDR3 here is CASRRPWSGGEKLFF. CDR3 DNA: TGTGCCAGCAGACGCCCGTGGTCGGGGGGTGAAAAACTGTTTTTT.

In its sample, this clonotype was seen a few times. The chain is built from TRBV2 and TRBJ2-7; 7 bases fit TRBD2. Looked up from germline, CDR1 is SNHLY and CDR2 is FYNNEI. Trimming took 5 bases from V and 6 from J; bases not matched to a gene: 7. This CDR3 is 13 amino acids long. This chain's CDR3 is CASSLTWGGEQYF. The DNA for the CDR3 is TGTGCCAGCAGTTTGACCTGGGGGGGCGAGCAGTACTTC.

Details on this clonotype: Sequence at one end of the junction differs from germline and may be a read error. The V gene is TRBV5-5, the J gene TRBJ2-2, with 7 positions matching TRBD2. CDR3 length: 15 residues. CDR1 and CDR2 (germline): SGHKS, YYEKEE (reference sequence). CDR3 loop: CASSLISGATGELFF. As DNA, the CDR3 is TGCGCCAGCAGCTTGATAAGCGGGGCCACCGGGGAGCTGTTTTTT. Full variable domain (rest looked up from reference TRBV5-5 and TRBJ2-2): DAGVTQSPTHLIKTRGQQVTLRCSPISGHKSVSWYQQVLGQGPQFIFQYYEKEERGRGNFPDRFSARQFPNYSSELNVNALLLGDSALYLCASSLISGATGELFFGEGSRLTVL.

This clonotype was observed a handful of times. The chain joins TRBV11-3 to TRBJ2-6; 10 nucleotides line up with TRBD2. This CDR3 is 19 amino acids long. In germline, CDR1 is SGHNT, CDR2 YENEEA. Trimming cost V 5 bases and J 0 bases; bases outside gene matches: 10. The CDR3 DNA reads TGTGCCAGCAGCGATCTTGTAGCGGGAGGCAGCTCTGGGGCCAACGTCCTGACTTTC. Amino acid sequence: CASSDLVAGGSSGANVLTF.

The sample holds a few counts of this clonotype. The chain combines TRBV19 with TRBJ1-5, with no clear D. This CDR3 has 12 residues. V shed 6 bases and J shed 6 bases, with 9 bases lying between them. From germline, CDR1 is LNHDA and CDR2 SQIVND (reference sequence). CDR3 sequence: CASSTWRQPQHF. Written as DNA, the CDR3 is TGTGCCAGTAGCACTTGGCGTCAGCCCCAGCATTTT.